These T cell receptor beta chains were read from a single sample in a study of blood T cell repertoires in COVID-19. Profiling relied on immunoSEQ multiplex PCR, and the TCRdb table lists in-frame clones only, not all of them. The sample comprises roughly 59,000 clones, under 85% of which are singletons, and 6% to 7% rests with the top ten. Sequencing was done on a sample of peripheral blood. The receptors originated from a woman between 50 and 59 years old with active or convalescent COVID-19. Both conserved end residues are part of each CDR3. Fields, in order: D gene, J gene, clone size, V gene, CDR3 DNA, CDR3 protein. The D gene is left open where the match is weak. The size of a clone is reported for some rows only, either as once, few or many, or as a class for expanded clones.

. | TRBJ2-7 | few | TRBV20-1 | TGCAGTGCTAGTCCGGAGGGGCTATACGAGCAGTACTTC | CSASPEGLYEQYF
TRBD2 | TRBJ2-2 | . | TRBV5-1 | TGCGCCAGCAGCTTGGACGGGAGGGCTGCCGGGGAGCTGTTTTTT | CASSLDGRAAGELFF
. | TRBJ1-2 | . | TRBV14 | TGTGCCAGCAGCAAAGGCAGGGGCCAGGGCTACACCTTC | CASSKGRGQGYTF
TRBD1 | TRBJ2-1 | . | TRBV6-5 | TGTGCCAGCAGTTTGGGGCTGACAGGGGTCAATGAGCAGTTCTTC | CASSLGLTGVNEQFF
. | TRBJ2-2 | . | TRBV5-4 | TGTGCCAGCAGCTTGCCAGGGGTCACCGGGGAGCTGTTTTTT | CASSLPGVTGELFF
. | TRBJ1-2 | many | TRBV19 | TGTGCCACCTCGAGTGGGCCTTTTAACTATGGCTACACCTTC | CATSSGPFNYGYTF
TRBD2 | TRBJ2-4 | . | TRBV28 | TGTGCCATCCACGCGGCGGGAGGAGGGAACATTCAGTACTTC | CAIHAAGGGNIQYF
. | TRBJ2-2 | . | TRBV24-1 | TGTGCCACCAAGGAGGGCGGGGAGCTGTTTTTT | CATKEGGELFF
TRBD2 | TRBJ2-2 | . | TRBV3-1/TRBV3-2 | TGTGCCAGCAGCCGACTAGCGGAGCCAGGAGGCGGGGAGCTGTTTTTT | CASSRLAEPGGGELFF
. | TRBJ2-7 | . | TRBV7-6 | TGTGCCAGCAGCCGCGATTCCCCATACGAGCAGTACTTC | CASSRDSPYEQYF
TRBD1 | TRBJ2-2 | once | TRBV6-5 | TGTGCCAGCAGTTACCTCGGACAGGGGGCGGCCGGGGAGCTGTTTTTT | CASSYLGQGAAGELFF
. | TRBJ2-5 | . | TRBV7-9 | TGTGCCAGCAGCTCCACAGGGCAAGAGACCCAGTACTTC | CASSSTGQETQYF
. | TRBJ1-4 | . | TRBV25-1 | TGTGCCAGCAGTGAGGACGCTAGGGGTGAAAAACTGTTTTTT | CASSEDARGEKLFF
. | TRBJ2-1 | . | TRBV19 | TGTGCCAGTAGTCCCCGCGGACTTGGCAATGAGCAGTTCTTC | CASSPRGLGNEQFF
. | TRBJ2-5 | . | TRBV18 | TGTGCCAGCTCACCGGGAGCGGATCAAGAGACCCAGTACTTC | CASSPGADQETQYF
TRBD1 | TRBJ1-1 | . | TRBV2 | TGTGCCAGCAGGGCGGACAGGGAGGGCACTGAAGCTTTCTTT | CASRADREGTEAFF
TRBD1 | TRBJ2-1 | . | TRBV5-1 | TGCGCCAGCAGCTTCCCGGGACAGGGCCACAATGAGCAGTTCTTC | CASSFPGQGHNEQFF
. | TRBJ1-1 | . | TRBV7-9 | TGTGCCAGCAGCCCCGGAGGGGGGGGCCGGGACACTGAAGCTTTCTTT | CASSPGGGGRDTEAFF
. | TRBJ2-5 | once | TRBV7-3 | TGTGCCAGCAGCTTAATATCCCGAGAGACCCAGTACTTC | CASSLISRETQYF
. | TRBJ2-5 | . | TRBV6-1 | TGTGCCAGCAGTGAGGGGGGGCGAGGGGAGACCCAGTACTTC | CASSEGGRGETQYF
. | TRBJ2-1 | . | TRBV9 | TGTGCCAGCAGCGTAGTTGGGGGGACCAATGAGCAGTTCTTC | CASSVVGGTNEQFF
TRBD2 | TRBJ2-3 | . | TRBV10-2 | TGCGCCAGCACACTAGCGTTGGGAGATACGCAGTATTTT | CASTLALGDTQYF
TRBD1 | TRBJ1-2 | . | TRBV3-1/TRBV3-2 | TGTGCCAGCAGCCAAGATTACTCGCAGGCAGGGGGCTCGGGCTATGGCTACACCTTC | CASSQDYSQAGGSGYGYTF
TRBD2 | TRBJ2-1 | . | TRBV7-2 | TGTGCCAGCACCCCCCTAGCGGGAGCTATACGCAATGAGCAGTTCTTC | CASTPLAGAIRNEQFF
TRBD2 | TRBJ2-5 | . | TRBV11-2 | TGTGCCAGCAGCCGGACTAGCGGGAGGGCCCAAGAGACCCAGTACTTC | CASSRTSGRAQETQYF
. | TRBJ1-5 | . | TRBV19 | TGTGCCAGTTGGGGAGCCCAGGGGAATCAGCCCCAGCATTTT | CASWGAQGNQPQHF
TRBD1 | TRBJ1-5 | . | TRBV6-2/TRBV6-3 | TGTGCCAGCAGCCCACCGGGACAGGGGGCGAAGCCCCAGCATTTT | CASSPPGQGAKPQHF
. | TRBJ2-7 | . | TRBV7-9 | TGTGCCAGCAGCTCGCTAGGTAACTACGAGCAGTACTTC | CASSSLGNYEQYF
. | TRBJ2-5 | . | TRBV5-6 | TGTGCCAGCAGCTTGGGAACCGGGACAACCTTCGGGGAGACCCAGTACTTC | CASSLGTGTTFGETQYF
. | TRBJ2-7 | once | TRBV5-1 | TGCGCCAGCAGCTTGGCTTCTTCCTACGAGCAGTACTTC | CASSLASSYEQYF
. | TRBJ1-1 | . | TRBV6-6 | TGTGCCAGCAGTTACTCAGGGGGCACTGAAGCTTTCTTT | CASSYSGGTEAFF
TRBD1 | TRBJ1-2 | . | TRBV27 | TGTGCCAGCAGTCCCCGGACAGGGTGGCCTTATGGCTACACCTTC | CASSPRTGWPYGYTF
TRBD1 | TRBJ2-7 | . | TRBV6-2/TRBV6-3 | TGTGCCAGCAGTTATCCGACCCCCGGGACAGGGGCCGAGCAGTACTTC | CASSYPTPGTGAEQYF
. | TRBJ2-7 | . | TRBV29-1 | TGCAGCGTTGAAAAGTCGACCCGGGGCTCCTACGAGCAGTACTTC | CSVEKSTRGSYEQYF
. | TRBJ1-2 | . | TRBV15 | TGTGCCACCAGCAGAGATCAAATGTGGTCGGTTGGCTACACCTTC | CATSRDQMWSVGYTF
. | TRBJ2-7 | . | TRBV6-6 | TGTGCCAGCAGTCCCCCCTTATTCGCCGGACAGCCCTCCTACGAGCAGTACTTC | CASSPPLFAGQPSYEQYF
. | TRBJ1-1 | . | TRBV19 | TGTGCCAGTAGTCTGACAGCGAACACTGAAGCTTTCTTT | CASSLTANTEAFF
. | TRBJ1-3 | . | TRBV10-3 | TGTGCCATCAGTGACCGGGACATACCGTCCGGCTCTGGAAACACCATATATTTT | CAISDRDIPSGSGNTIYF
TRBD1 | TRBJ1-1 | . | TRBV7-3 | TGTGCCAGCAGCTTACGACAGGGAGGCACTGAAGCTTTCTTT | CASSLRQGGTEAFF
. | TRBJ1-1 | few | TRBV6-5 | TGTGCCAGCAGTTACGGCGGGGAAGTGCCTGAAGCTTTCTTT | CASSYGGEVPEAFF